This T cell receptor (beta chain) was profiled in a study of vaccination and CD4 T cells after COVID-19. Stated treatment: roughly nine-day PBMC culture with coronavirus spike peptide pools or control peptides (ViraFEST assay). Once peptide pools had expanded antigen-specific T cells, ViraFEST sequenced TCRs. Scientists ran DNA taken from cultured CD4+ T cells through the Oncomine TCR Beta short-read assay for sequencing. TCRdb passed the PCR reads through MiXCR, listing each CDR3 protein once. The sample consists of under 25,000 distinct CDR3 sequences, roughly two fifths of them appearing once. About this clonotype itself: Its antigen is unknown.

The source material was CD4+ T cells from blood, cultured in vitro, sampled before SARS-CoV-2 vaccination. This receptor was identified in a human donor who had recovered from COVID-19.

This CDR3 reads CASSYAGQSGYTF. In DNA form, the CDR3 reads TGTGCCAGCAGTTACGCGGGACAGTCGGGCTACACCTTC. This chain joins TRBV6-5 and TRBJ1-2; 7 nucleotides line up with TRBD1. The ends lost 2 bases at V and 8 bases at J; junction bases unmatched: 5. Germline V CDR1 and CDR2: MNHEY, SVGAGI. The CDR3 sequence is 13 residues long.